The T cell receptor beta chain under discussion was sequenced for a study of blood T cell repertoires in COVID-19. Study overall: Samples of COVID-19 (acute and convalescent) were obtained from the United States, Italy and Spain.

This CDR3 spans 16 amino acids. After removal of 5 bases from V and 3 bases from J, the junction contained 8 bases not matched to a gene. Germline lookup yields CDR1 SGHTA and CDR2 FQGNSA. Per the study methods: By means of reference gene primer amplification, nucleated cell counts were estimated. This table comes from immunoSEQ multiplex PCR, and its TCRdb copy is limited to in-frame clones, with some not included. V, J and clone size were drawn from that table, and D and trimming were deduced from the DNA. The table shows under 200,000 clones, with 90% occurring only once. Material for sequencing was peripheral blood. This chain uses TRBV7-2 with TRBJ2-5; 11 positions match TRBD2. This receptor was obtained from a man in his forties or fifties with acute or convalescent COVID-19. This chain's CDR3 is CASSPLSGGEKETQYF. For the CDR3, the DNA is TGTGCCAGCAGCCCCCTTAGCGGGGGGGAGAAAGAGACCCAGTACTTC.